The subject of this entry is one TCR beta chain. Its target is not known. The protocol was immunoSEQ multiplex PCR, while the TCRdb copy is restricted to in-frame clones and leaves out a portion. In the table there are over 14,000 clones, roughly 90% of which are singletons. The CDR3 spans 16 residues. Germline V gives CDR1 MNHNS, CDR2 SASEGT. V was trimmed by 0 bases and J by 3 bases, leaving 11 bases between them. Tumor samples were taken before definitive surgery or chemotherapy. The sample comes from a study of high-grade serous ovarian cancer treatment subgroups. As for the study in general: Mean per sample: about 14,000 reads, more than 6,500 unique TCR beta rearrangements. Study-wide points: Bulk tumor TCR sequencing gave no spatial information.

This receptor was obtained from a human donor with high-grade serous ovarian cancer. The sequencing input was tumor tissue. V is TRBV6-1 and J is TRBJ2-2; no reliable D call. This CDR3 reads CASSEARVRDTGELFF. The DNA of the CDR3 is TGTGCCAGCAGTGAAGCTCGAGTAAGGGACACCGGGGAGCTGTTTTTT.